These T cell receptor beta chains were read from a single sample in a study of T cell repertoires in cytomegalovirus infection. A single record per CDR3 protein comes from TCRdb applying MiXCR to the reads. Here the sample spans 100,000 to 150,000 distinct CDR3 sequences, roughly 9% being singletons. The sequenced sample was PBMCs. These receptors were obtained from a human donor in good health (CMV status not recorded). Some clones in this sample may be carry-over from other donors' samples. Both conserved end residues are part of each CDR3. The order of the fields is clone size, J gene, D gene, V gene, CDR3 DNA, CDR3 protein. D genes are given only for firm matches. Not every row has a clone size; where given, it reads once, few, many or a size class.

>many|TRBJ1-2|NA|TRBV12-3/TRBV12-4
TGTGCCAGCAGTTTCGTGGGCCGGTTAGGCTATGGCTACACCTTC
CASSFVGRLGYGYTF
>many|TRBJ2-3|TRBD2|TRBV28
TGTGCCAGCAGTGGACCGGGACTAGCGGGGGGCCGCACAAATACGCAGTATTTT
CASSGPGLAGGRTNTQYF
>NA|TRBJ2-2|NA|TRBV5-1
TGCGCCAGCAGCCTCAAACTCTCCACCGGGGAGCTGTTTTTT
CASSLKLSTGELFF
>few|TRBJ2-6|TRBD1|TRBV5-6
TGTGCCAGCAGCCTGTTGGACAGGGATGGGGCCAACGTCCTGACTTTC
CASSLLDRDGANVLTF
>NA|TRBJ1-6|NA|TRBV15
TGTGCCACCAGCAGAGATCGCAGGATCTCCTATAATTCACCCCTCCACTTT
CATSRDRRISYNSPLHF
>many|TRBJ2-7|NA|TRBV6-5
TGTGCCAGCAGTTACTCCCTGACAGGAGACTACGAGCAGTACTTC
CASSYSLTGDYEQYF
>NA|TRBJ1-3|NA|TRBV2
TGTGCCAGCAGTTTCGCACAGGGAGTAGGGACTGGAAACACCATATATTTT
CASSFAQGVGTGNTIYF
>many|TRBJ1-1|NA|TRBV29-1
TGCAGCGCCTACGTTGGGACACTACTGAACACTGAAGCTTTCTTT
CSAYVGTLLNTEAFF
>many|TRBJ1-1|NA|TRBV7-2
TGTGCCAGCAGCTTAAACACCTTGAGGCGCACTGAAGCTTTCTTT
CASSLNTLRRTEAFF
>many|TRBJ2-3|NA|TRBV12-3/TRBV12-4
TGTGCCACCTCGGGTGCGGATACGCAGTATTTT
CATSGADTQYF